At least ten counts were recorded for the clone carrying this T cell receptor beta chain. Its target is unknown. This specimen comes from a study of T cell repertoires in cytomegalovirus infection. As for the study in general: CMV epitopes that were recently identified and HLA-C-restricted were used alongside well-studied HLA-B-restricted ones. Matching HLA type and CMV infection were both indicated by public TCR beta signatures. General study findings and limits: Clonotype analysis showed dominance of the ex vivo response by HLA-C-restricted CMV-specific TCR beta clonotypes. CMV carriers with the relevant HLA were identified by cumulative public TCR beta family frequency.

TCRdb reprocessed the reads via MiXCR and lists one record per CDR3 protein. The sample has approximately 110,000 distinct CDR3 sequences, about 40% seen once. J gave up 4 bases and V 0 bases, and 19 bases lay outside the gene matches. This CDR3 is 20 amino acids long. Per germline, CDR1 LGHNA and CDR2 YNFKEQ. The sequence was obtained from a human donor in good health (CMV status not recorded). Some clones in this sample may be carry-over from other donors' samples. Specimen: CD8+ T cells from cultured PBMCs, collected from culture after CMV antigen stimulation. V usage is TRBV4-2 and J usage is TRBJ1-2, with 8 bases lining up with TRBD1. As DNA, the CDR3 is TGTGCCAGCAGCCAAGAATTGAGGGGTCGAACAGGGGGAGGACGCTATGGCTACACCTTC. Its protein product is CASSQELRGRTGGGRYGYTF.